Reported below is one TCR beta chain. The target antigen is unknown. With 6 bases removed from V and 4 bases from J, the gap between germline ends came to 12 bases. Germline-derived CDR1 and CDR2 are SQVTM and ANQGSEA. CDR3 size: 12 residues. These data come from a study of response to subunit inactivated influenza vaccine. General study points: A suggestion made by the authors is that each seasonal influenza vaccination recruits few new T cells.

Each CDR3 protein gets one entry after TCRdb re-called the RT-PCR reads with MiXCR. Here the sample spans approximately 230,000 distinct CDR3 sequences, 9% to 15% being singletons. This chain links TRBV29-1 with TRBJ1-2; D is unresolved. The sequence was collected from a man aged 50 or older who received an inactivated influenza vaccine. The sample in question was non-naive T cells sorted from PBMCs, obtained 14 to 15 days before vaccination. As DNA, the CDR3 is TGCAGCGTCGCGGACGCTGGCTATGGCTACACCTTC. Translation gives CSVADAGYGYTF.